The clone carrying this TCR beta chain has a single count. The antigen is unknown. Repertoires were generated with immunoSEQ multiplex PCR, while TCRdb's copy carries only in-frame clones and drops some. The sample has under 650,000 clones, 90% to 96% seen once. This sample is part of a study of shared clonotypes between healthy human individuals. In the study overall: Each donor's CD8 memory used one plate, CD8 naive two, each CD4 subset three.

This CDR3 is built from 15 residues. The germline V gene encodes CDR1 SGHTA and CDR2 FQGTGA. The germline V and J ends were trimmed by 0 bases and 1 base, with 9 bases remaining between them. General study findings and limits: Among non-shared clonotypes, generation probabilities were lower than among those shared by all four donors.

The chain employs TRBV7-3 and TRBJ1-1, with a possible D match to TRBD1 (6 bases). This TCR came from a woman younger than 45 in good health. Sequencing used naive CD4+ T cells sorted from blood. Described subset: CD45RA+ positively selected. The CDR3 region is CASSLTKGQNTEAFF. The CDR3 DNA sequence: TGTGCCAGCAGCTTAACTAAGGGACAGAACACTGAAGCTTTCTTT.